The 4 T cell receptor beta chains in this list originate from one sample, sequenced in a study of blood T cell repertoires in COVID-19. Method: immunoSEQ multiplex PCR; TCRdb's copy keeps in-frame clones and lacks some. The repertoire holds 99,000 or so clones, with 65% to 90% as singletons. Sample: peripheral blood. The receptors were gathered from a man aged 50-59 years with acute or convalescent COVID-19.

CDR3 nucleotide sequence: TGTGCCAGTAGTTTGGGGGGGCAGGCCTACAATGAGCAGTTCTTC. This codes for CASSLGGQAYNEQFF. V is TRBV19 and J is TRBJ2-1; D is possibly TRBD2 (7 bases). The CDR3 is 15 residues long. The V gene's germline CDR1 is LNHDA and CDR2 SQIVND (reference sequence). Trimming pared 5 bases from V and 2 bases from J, leaving 13 bases between.

The rearrangement links TRBV9 to TRBJ2-7; 10 bases line up with TRBD1. CDR1 SGDLS and CDR2 YYNGEE come from the germline V gene. The CDR3 is 14 amino acids. Losses at the gene ends were 3 bases for V and 3 bases for J; bases not matched to a gene: 3. Here the CDR3 reads CASSAGTGVYEQYF. The CDR3 nucleotides read TGTGCCAGCAGCGCGGGGACAGGGGTCTACGAGCAGTACTTC.

This clone was seen a handful of times. The chain employs TRBV9 and TRBJ1-6; 10 bases fit TRBD1. CDR1 SGDLS and CDR2 YYNGEE come from the germline V gene. The CDR3 runs 15 residues. V trimming: 4 bases; J trimming: 6 bases; junction bases outside the gene matches: 4. The CDR3, as DNA: TGTGCCAGCAGCAGGGGACAGGGGACTAATTCACCCCTCCACTTT. Translating it yields CASSRGQGTNSPLHF. Looking up the rest from reference TRBV9 and TRBJ1-6 gives the full variable domain: DSGVTQTPKHLITATGQRVTLRCSPRSGDLSVYWYQQSLDQGLQFLIQYYNGEERAKGNILERFSAQQFPDLHSELNLSSLELGDSALYFCASSRGQGTNSPLHFGNGTRLTVT.

The genes are TRBV5-1 and TRBJ1-6, with 7 bases fitting TRBD1. V lost 4 bases and J lost 2; bases outside the gene matches: 12. The length of the CDR3 is 18 residues. CDR1 is SGHRS and CDR2 is YFSETQ in the germline V gene. The CDR3 DNA sequence: TGCGCCAGCAGCCCGTTACCAGGGGGACCCACCTATAATTCACCCCTCCACTTT. Translating it yields CASSPLPGGPTYNSPLHF.